This TCR beta chain was captured in a study of T-cell reconstitution after alpha-beta-depleted transplantation in children. For TCRbeta, the library was prepared with unique molecular identifiers. Via MiXCR, TCRdb re-called the PCR reads, giving one row per CDR3 protein. Of about 610,000 distinct CDR3 sequences listed, roughly 10% are singletons. Looked up from germline, CDR1 is SGHRS and CDR2 is YFSETQ. The CDR3 loop spans 12 amino acids. V shed 4 bases and J shed 14 bases, with 16 bases lying between them. The gene calls are TRBV5-1 and TRBJ2-1; D tentatively fits TRBD1 or TRBD2 (5 bases each). This clonotype was obtained from a human donor who donated a stem cell graft to a child with acute myeloid leukemia. The material was PBMCs from the stem cell graft donor, obtained from the stem cell graft. DNA of the CDR3: TGCGCCAGCAGCCCAGAAGTGGGGGAGAAGTTCTTC. Translated, it gives CASSPEVGEKFF.